Sequencing of this T cell receptor (beta chain) was carried out in a study of T cells in localized non-small cell lung cancer. The count of this clone is one. Its antigen remains unknown. Findings and limits, study-wide: Analysis by sequencing included only one tumor region, so heterogeneity remains possible. Longer survival (overall) was linked to higher T cell density in blood. In adjacent lung appeared a median around 56 of the top 100 tumor clones. Uninvolved nearby lung showed the greatest T cell clonality, exceeding that found in tumor.

This table comes from immunoSEQ multiplex PCR, and its TCRdb copy is limited to in-frame clones, with some not included. The sample shows about 26,000 clones, approximately 90% of them seen only once. The length of the CDR3 is 16 residues. CDR1 is SGHTS and CDR2 is YDEGEE in the germline V gene. After removal of 0 bases from V and 4 bases from J, the junction contained 10 bases not matched to a gene. The clonotype was recovered from an older female donor with stage II squamous cell lung carcinoma. The sequencing here drew on peripheral blood, taken before any cancer treatment. The chain is built from TRBV5-8 and TRBJ2-7; 7 positions match TRBD1. CDR3: CASSLGSSTGRYEQYF. CDR3 sequence (DNA): TGTGCCAGCAGCTTGGGCTCTTCGACAGGGCGGTACGAGCAGTACTTC.